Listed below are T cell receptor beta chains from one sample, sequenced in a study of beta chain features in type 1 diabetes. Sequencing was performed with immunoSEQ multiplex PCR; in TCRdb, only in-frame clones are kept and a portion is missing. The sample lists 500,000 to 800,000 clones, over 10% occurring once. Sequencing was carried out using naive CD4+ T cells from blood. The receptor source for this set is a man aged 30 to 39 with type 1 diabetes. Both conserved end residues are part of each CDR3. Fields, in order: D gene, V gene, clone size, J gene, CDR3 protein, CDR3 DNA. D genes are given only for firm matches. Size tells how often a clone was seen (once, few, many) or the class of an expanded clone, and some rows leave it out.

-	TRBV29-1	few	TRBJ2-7	CSVEGSGEQYF	TGCAGCGTTGAAGGTTCTGGCGAGCAGTACTTC
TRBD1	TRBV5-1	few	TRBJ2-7	CASSVQGDAAYEQYF	TGCGCCAGCAGCGTTCAGGGGGACGCTGCCTACGAGCAGTACTTC
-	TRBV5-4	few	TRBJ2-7	CASSLAGASIDEQYF	TGTGCCAGCAGCTTGGCCGGGGCTAGCATCGACGAGCAGTACTTC
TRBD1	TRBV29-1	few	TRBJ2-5	CSVHRGQGWETQYF	TGCAGCGTTCATCGCGGACAGGGATGGGAGACCCAGTACTTC
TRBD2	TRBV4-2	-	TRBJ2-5	CASSQGRRGGLETQYF	TGTGCCAGCAGCCAAGGACGGCGGGGGGGCCTGGAGACCCAGTACTTC
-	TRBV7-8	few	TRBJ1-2	CASSLTGGYGYTF	TGTGCCAGCAGCTTAACGGGGGGCTATGGCTACACCTTC
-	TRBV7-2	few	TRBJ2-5	CASSSRGWETQYF	TGTGCCAGCAGCTCCAGGGGCTGGGAGACCCAGTACTTC
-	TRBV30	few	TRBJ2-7	CAWSVSQRIYF	TGTGCCTGGAGTGTTAGCCAGCGGATATACTTC
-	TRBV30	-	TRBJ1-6	CAWSPDRGAGNSPLHF	TGTGCCTGGAGTCCTGATAGGGGGGCAGGTAATTCACCCCTCCACTTT
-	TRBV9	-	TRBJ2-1	CASSVDTTLYNEQFF	TGTGCCAGCAGCGTGGACACCACCCTCTACAATGAGCAGTTCTTC
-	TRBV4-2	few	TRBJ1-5	CASSQVEGAQHF	TGTGCCAGCAGCCAAGTGGAGGGTGCCCAGCATTTT
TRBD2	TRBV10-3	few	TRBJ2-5	CAIRGLAGETQYF	TGTGCCATCAGGGGACTAGCGGGAGAGACCCAGTACTTC
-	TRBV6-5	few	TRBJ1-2	CASSYWDGLRGYGYTF	TGTGCCAGCAGTTACTGGGACGGCCTGAGAGGGTATGGCTACACCTTC
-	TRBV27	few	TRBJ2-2	CASSLEDTGELFF	TGTGCCAGCAGCTTAGAAGACACCGGGGAGCTGTTTTTT
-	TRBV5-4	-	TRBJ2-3	CASRSHGGPPRADTQYF	TGTGCCAGCAGATCCCACGGGGGACCCCCCCGCGCAGATACGCAGTATTTT
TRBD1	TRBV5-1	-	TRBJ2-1	CASSSRQGKNNEQFF	TGCGCCAGCAGCTCTCGACAGGGGAAGAACAATGAGCAGTTCTTC
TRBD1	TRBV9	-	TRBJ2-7	CASSVQGDSYEQYF	TGTGCCAGCAGCGTACAGGGGGACTCCTACGAGCAGTACTTC
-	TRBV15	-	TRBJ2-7	CATSEGDLYEQYF	TGTGCCACCAGTGAAGGAGACCTTTACGAGCAGTACTTC
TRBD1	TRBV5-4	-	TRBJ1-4	CASSWDRGNEKLFF	TGTGCCAGCAGCTGGGACAGGGGTAATGAAAAACTGTTTTTT
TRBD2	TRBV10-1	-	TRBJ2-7	CASRAVRLAGGQWEQYF	TGCGCCAGCAGAGCGGTGAGGCTAGCGGGGGGGCAATGGGAGCAGTACTTC
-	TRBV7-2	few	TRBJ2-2	CASSLDDGELFF	TGTGCCAGCAGCTTAGACGACGGGGAGCTGTTTTTT
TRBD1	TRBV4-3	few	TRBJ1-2	CASSQQPGQIYGYTF	TGCGCCAGCAGCCAACAACCGGGACAGATCTATGGCTACACCTTC
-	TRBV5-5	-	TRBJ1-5	CASSPGQGVYQPQHF	TGTGCCAGCAGCCCTGGCCAGGGTGTTTATCAGCCCCAGCATTTT
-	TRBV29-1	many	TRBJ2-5	CSVGTDQETQYF	TGCAGCGTTGGGACAGACCAAGAGACCCAGTACTTC
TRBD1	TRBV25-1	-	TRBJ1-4	CASGDSPNEKLFF	TGTGCCAGCGGGGACAGTCCGAATGAAAAACTGTTTTTT
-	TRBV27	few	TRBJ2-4	CASSSVGNIQYF	TGTGCCAGCAGTTCGGTCGGAAACATTCAGTACTTC
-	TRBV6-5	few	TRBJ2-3	CASRQGREDTQYF	TGTGCCAGCAGACAGGGAAGGGAAGATACGCAGTATTTT
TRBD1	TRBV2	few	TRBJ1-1	CASNGDRGFTEAFF	TGTGCCAGCAATGGGGACAGGGGGTTCACTGAAGCTTTCTTT
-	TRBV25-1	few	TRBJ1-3	CASSVPGGASGNTIYF	TGTGCCAGCAGTGTACCCGGTGGGGCCTCTGGAAACACCATATATTTT
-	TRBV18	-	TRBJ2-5	CASSPAGLQETQYF	TGTGCCAGCTCACCAGCGGGTTTGCAAGAGACCCAGTACTTC
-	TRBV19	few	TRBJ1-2	CASSTTDGRAYGYTF	TGTGCCAGTAGTACGACCGACGGACGTGCCTATGGCTACACCTTC
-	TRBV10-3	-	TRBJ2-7	CAISEGGYEQYF	TGTGCCATCAGTGAGGGGGGCTACGAGCAGTACTTC
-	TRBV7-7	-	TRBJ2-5	CASSQQAQETQYF	TGTGCCAGCAGCCAACAGGCCCAAGAGACCCAGTACTTC
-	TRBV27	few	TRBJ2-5	CASSSLTGMDSQETQYF	TGTGCCAGCAGTTCCCTCACAGGGATGGATTCCCAAGAGACCCAGTACTTC
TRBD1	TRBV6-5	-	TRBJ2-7	CASRGQGGEQYF	TGTGCCAGCAGAGGACAGGGCGGCGAGCAGTACTTC
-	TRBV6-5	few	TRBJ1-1	CASSYSAGTSNTEAFF	TGTGCCAGCAGTTACTCGGCAGGTACGAGTAACACTGAAGCTTTCTTT
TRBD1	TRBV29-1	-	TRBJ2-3	CSGRRTGVPDTQYF	TGCAGCGGGAGAAGGACAGGGGTTCCAGATACGCAGTATTTT
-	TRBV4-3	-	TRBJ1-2	CASSQESSGARAGYTF	TGCGCCAGCAGCCAAGAATCCTCCGGGGCCAGGGCCGGCTACACCTTC
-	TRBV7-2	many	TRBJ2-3	CASSLPDTQYF	TGTGCCAGCAGCTTACCAGATACGCAGTATTTT
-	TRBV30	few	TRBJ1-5	CAWSTGYSNQPQHF	TGTGCCTGGAGTACGGGGTATAGCAATCAGCCCCAGCATTTT
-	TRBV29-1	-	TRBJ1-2	CSVAGGGGYTF	TGCAGCGTTGCCGGGGGCGGTGGCTACACCTTC
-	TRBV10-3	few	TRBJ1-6	CAISTGQFNSPLHF	TGTGCCATCAGTACCGGACAGTTTAACTCACCCCTCCACTTT
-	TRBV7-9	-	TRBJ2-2	CASSFISAGELFF	TGTGCCAGCAGCTTTATAAGCGCCGGGGAGCTGTTTTTT
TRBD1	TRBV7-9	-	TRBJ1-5	CASSLGTGDYSNQPQHF	TGTGCCAGCAGCCTCGGGACAGGCGACTATAGCAATCAGCCCCAGCATTTT
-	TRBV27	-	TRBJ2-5	CASTSISQPIRQETQYF	TGTGCCAGCACCTCTATCTCGCAGCCTATCCGTCAAGAGACCCAGTACTTC
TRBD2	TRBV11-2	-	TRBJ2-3	CASSEGLAGNTDTQYF	TGTGCCAGCAGCGAGGGACTAGCGGGGAACACAGATACGCAGTATTTT
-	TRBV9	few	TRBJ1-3	CASRDSSGNTIYF	TGTGCCAGCAGGGACAGCTCTGGAAACACCATATATTTT
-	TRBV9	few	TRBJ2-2	CASSVRGTPDTGELFF	TGTGCCAGCAGCGTACGGGGGACTCCGGACACCGGGGAGCTGTTTTTT
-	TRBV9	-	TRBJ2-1	CASSVKNEQFF	TGTGCCAGCAGCGTAAAGAATGAGCAGTTCTTC
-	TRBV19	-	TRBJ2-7	CASSIGAAYEQYF	TGTGCCAGTAGTATAGGGGCAGCCTACGAGCAGTACTTC
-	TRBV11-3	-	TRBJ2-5	CASSLESGQEGTQYF	TGTGCCAGCAGCTTAGAGAGCGGACAGGAGGGGACCCAGTACTTC
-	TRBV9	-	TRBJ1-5	CASSVGEGWGQPQHF	TGTGCCAGCAGCGTAGGGGAGGGGTGGGGTCAGCCCCAGCATTTT
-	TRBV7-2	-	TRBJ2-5	CASSRAPTGNQETQYF	TGTGCCAGCAGCCGGGCCCCCACAGGGAACCAAGAGACCCAGTACTTC